The clone carrying this TCR beta chain occurred a few times. No antigen is known for it. The data originate from a study of persistence of HIV-infected CD4 T cells. Across the whole study: Blood samples, up to about 200 mL, came from multiple time points, except a couple of leukapheresis donors sampled once. Study-level points and caveats: Rare CMV-responding cells carrying HIV-1 proviruses were not analyzed separately for TCR.

This CDR3 spans 13 amino acids. The J segment lost 6 bases and the V segment lost 1 base, leaving 1 base of the junction unmatched. Germline V lookup: CDR1 MNHNS, CDR2 SASEGT. Anti-CD3/anti-CD28 beads served as a nonspecific positive control stimulus. Responding CD4+ T cells were sorted by upregulation of both CD40 ligand and CD69. Sequencing used immunoSEQ version 4 in survey mode. Produced via immunoSEQ multiplex PCR; TCRdb's table is partial and in-frame only. Of around 47,000 clones listed, 91% are singletons. This receptor was identified in an adult man with HIV who was CMV-seropositive. Sequencing used CD4+ T cells sorted from PBMCs after 18-hour stimulation, obtained from a patient who received antiretroviral therapy. V gene TRBV6-1 combines with J gene TRBJ1-2; 8 nucleotides match TRBD1. Here the CDR3 reads CASSEGQGNGYTF. In DNA, the CDR3 is TGTGCCAGCAGTGAAGGACAGGGGAATGGCTACACCTTC.